This T cell receptor beta chain was observed in a study of T cell responses to AZD1222 COVID-19 vaccine. The study, taken as a whole, reports: The span of vaccine-associated CD4 TCRs extended across spike, with dominance at 160-218 and 743-854. At baseline, just a handful of AZD1222 recipients tested seropositive. White British donors predominated, females outnumbered males, and clonal diversity was possibly underestimated. There were repertoire samples only from the period after the peak T cell response.

Remarks on this clone: Its antigen remains unknown.

The CDR3 is made up of 14 amino acids. Trimming removed 6 bases at V and 0 bases at J, with 8 bases between. CDR1 and CDR2 (germline): SGHTA, FQGNSA. Clones were read by immunoSEQ multiplex PCR, and TCRdb kept only the in-frame ones, dropping some. The sample shows fewer than 150,000 clones, over 85% of them seen only once. The V call is TRBV7-2, the J call TRBJ1-4; no clear D. Sequenced here: peripheral blood, sampled on day 0 of AZD1222 vaccination. This sequence originates from an adult in good health. This CDR3 reads CASSRAATNEKLFF. CDR3 nucleotides: TGTGCCAGCAGTAGGGCAGCAACTAATGAAAAACTGTTTTTT.